Shown below are 26 T cell receptor beta chains from a single sample sequenced in a study of T cells in Graves' hyperthyroidism and ophthalmopathy. Amplification of TCR beta CDR3 regions was performed using RNA transcripts as template. The study used the HTBI primer set for a first-round RT-PCR of the TCR CDR3. MiXCR was run by TCRdb on the multiplex PCR reads, yielding one entry per CDR3 protein. The data contain about 840,000 distinct CDR3 sequences, around 38% of them seen just once; the ten biggest clones take up about 8.9%. The specimen was blood. The source is a man younger than 35 with Graves' hyperthyroidism.

The genes are TRBV12-3 or TRBV12-4 and TRBJ1-1, with 8 bases that match TRBD1. The CDR3 covers 14 residues. V was clipped by 4 bases and J by 5 bases; unmatched bases: 6. The CDR3 sequence is CASSSSGGSTEAFF. The CDR3 DNA reads as TGTGCCAGCAGTTCCTCAGGGGGCTCGACTGAAGCTTTCTTT.

This clonotype has just a few counts. The chain has TRBV7-8 and TRBJ2-7, with 9 bases aligning to TRBD1. The germline V gene has CDR1 SGHVS and CDR2 FQNEAQ. Trimming removed 6 bases from V and 3 bases from J; junction bases left unmatched: 9. The CDR3 is 15 amino acids. The CDR3 DNA is TGTGCCAGCAGGGATCCGGGACAGGGATTCTACGAGCAGTACTTC. Its protein product is CASRDPGQGFYEQYF. The complete variable domain, with remaining parts taken from reference TRBV7-8 and TRBJ2-7, reads GAGVSQSPRYKVAKRGQDVALRCDPISGHVSLFWYQQALGQGPEFLTYFQNEAQLDKSGLPSDRFFAERPEGSVSTLKIQRTQQEDSAVYLCASRDPGQGFYEQYFGPGTRLTVT.

This clonotype was picked up many times. The rearrangement uses TRBV19 and TRBJ1-1; 8 positions agree with TRBD1. Germline V gene lookup returns CDR1 LNHDA and CDR2 SQIVND (reference sequence). This CDR3 is 15 amino acids long. Trimming took 3 bases from V and 3 from J; bases not matched to a gene: 6. The CDR3 is CASSIRGLSDTEAFF. CDR3 sequence (DNA): TGTGCCAGTAGTATCAGGGGGCTATCGGACACTGAAGCTTTCTTT.

This clonotype was recorded a few times. J is TRBJ1-2 and V is TRBV7-9, with D uncertain. CDR1 is SEHNR, CDR2 FQNEAQ, per germline (reference sequence). The CDR3 spans 16 residues. Deletions cut 1 base from V and 2 bases from J, with 14 bases between. The CDR3 DNA sequence: TGTGCCAGCAGCTTAGACTATTGGACGGGGAACTATGGCTACACCTTC. This encodes CASSLDYWTGNYGYTF.

The chain has TRBV6-6 and TRBJ1-4, with 7 bases that match TRBD1. The V gene's germline CDR1 is MNHNY and CDR2 SVGAGI (reference sequence). The CDR3 consists of 10 residues. The trim removed 8 bases at V and 14 bases at J, leaving 5 bases unmatched. CDR3 loop: CASRGQTLFF. For the CDR3, the DNA is TGTGCCAGCCGGGGACAGACGCTGTTTTTT.

The gene calls are TRBV5-5 and TRBJ1-4; TRBD1 matches 9 bases. The CDR3 runs 14 residues. Germline V gene sequence: CDR1 SGHKS, CDR2 YYEKEE (reference sequence). The V gene end was trimmed by 7 bases and the J gene end by 7 bases; junction bases not matched to a gene: 8. In DNA form, the CDR3 reads TGTGCCAGCGCACCAGACAGGGGGGGTGAAAAACTGTTTTTT. Translating gives CASAPDRGGEKLFF.

This chain uses TRBV12-3 or TRBV12-4 with TRBJ1-6, with TRBD1 as a possible D gene (5 bases). With 6 bases removed from V and 15 bases from J, the gap between germline ends came to 12 bases. The CDR3 contains 11 residues. CDR3 DNA sequence: TGTGCCAGCAGCCCGGGGGGGGGCCTCCACTTT. Its translation is CASSPGGGLHF.

The gene calls are TRBV7-9 and TRBJ1-4; D unclear. V was clipped by 5 bases and J by 0 bases, with 10 bases between them. The CDR3 sequence is 15 residues long. CDR1 SEHNR and CDR2 FQNEAQ come from the germline V gene (reference sequence). The CDR3 here is CASSPPETTNEKLFF. Here the CDR3 DNA reads TGTGCCAGCAGCCCCCCGGAGACAACTAATGAAAAACTGTTTTTT. Using reference TRBV7-9 and TRBJ1-4 for the parts outside the CDR3, the full variable domain is DTGVSQNPRHKITKRGQNVTFRCDPISEHNRLYWYRQTLGQGPEFLTYFQNEAQLEKSRLLSDRFSAERPKGSFSTLEIQRTEQGDSAMYLCASSPPETTNEKLFFGSGTQLSVL.

This clonotype was recorded at least ten times. The chain couples TRBV10-3 to TRBJ2-7; 8 nucleotides align to TRBD1. Trimming took 10 bases from V and 4 from J; bases not matched to a gene: 9. Germline CDR1 is ENHRY and CDR2 is SYGVKD. The CDR3 is 13 residues long. The CDR3 here is CATRDRLPYEQYF. The CDR3 bases are TGTGCCACTCGGGACAGGTTACCTTACGAGCAGTACTTC.

CDR3 loop: CSARDSGVVYEQYF. The CDR3 DNA sequence: TGCAGTGCTAGAGATTCAGGGGTAGTCTACGAGCAGTACTTC. This chain connects TRBV20-1 to TRBJ2-7; weak D call: TRBD1 (6 bases). This CDR3 spans 14 amino acids. Germline V gene lookup returns CDR1 DFQATT and CDR2 SNEGSKA (reference sequence). V lost 0 bases, J lost 3 bases, and 12 bases lay in between.

The rearrangement uses TRBV29-1 and TRBJ2-7, with a weak D call TRBD2 (6 bases). CDR3 length: 11 residues. V was shortened by 6 bases and J by 5 bases, with 11 bases between the two germline ends. Germline lookup yields CDR1 SQVTM and CDR2 ANQGSEA. The CDR3 coding sequence is TGCAGCGTGACTAGTTCAGACGAGCAGTACTTC. Its protein is CSVTSSDEQYF.

This clonotype was seen at least ten times. The chain is built from TRBV2 and TRBJ1-1, with 9 bases identical to TRBD1. The CDR3 has 13 residues. V shed 6 bases and J 4 bases; nucleotides not matched to a gene: 3. CDR1 and CDR2 from the germline V gene are SNHLY and FYNNEI. CDR3 bases: TGTGCCAGCAGCGACAGGGGGACCACTGAAGCTTTCTTT. Its translation is CASSDRGTTEAFF.

This clonotype was found many times. The chain carries TRBV5-1 and TRBJ1-1; D call uncertain. The CDR3 loop spans 13 amino acids. Trimming pared 4 bases from V and 1 base from J, leaving 8 bases between. CDR1 SGHRS and CDR2 YFSETQ come from the germline V gene. CDR3 coding DNA: TGCGCCAGCAGCCACGGACGGAACACTGAAGCTTTCTTT. It yields the protein CASSHGRNTEAFF.

This chain uses TRBV2 with TRBJ2-7, with D possibly matching TRBD1 (6 bases). Germline CDR1 is SNHLY and CDR2 is FYNNEI. V lost 3 bases and J 3 bases, leaving 12 bases between the germline ends. CDR3 length equals 14 residues. The CDR3: CASSDHQGSYEQYF. For the CDR3, the DNA is TGTGCCAGCAGTGATCATCAGGGGAGCTACGAGCAGTACTTC.

This chain connects TRBV15 to TRBJ1-1; TRBD1 might be the D (6 bases). The CDR3 is made up of 18 amino acids. Germline assignment: CDR1 LNHNV and CDR2 YYDKDF (reference sequence). V gave up 1 base and J gave up 1 base, with 19 bases separating them. CDR3: CATSRVGGSGGTNTEAFF. In DNA, the CDR3 is TGTGCCACCAGCAGAGTAGGGGGTTCTGGGGGGACGAACACTGAAGCTTTCTTT. Filled out from reference TRBV15 and TRBJ1-1, the complete variable domain reads DAMVIQNPRYQVTQFGKPVTLSCSQTLNHNVMYWYQQKSSQAPKLLFHYYDKDFNNEADTPDNFQSRRPNTSFCFLDIRSPGLGDTAMYLCATSRVGGSGGTNTEAFFGQGTRLTVV.

Concerning this clonotype: Sequence at one end of the junction differs from germline and may be a read error. V is TRBV6-1 and J is TRBJ1-5; 12 bases align to TRBD1. The CDR3 extends over 17 amino acids. In germline, CDR1 is MNHNS, CDR2 SASEGT. The CDR3 region is CASSNPPGQGAGQPKHF. The CDR3 DNA reads TGTGCCAGCAGCAATCCACCGGGACAGGGGGCCGGACAGCCCAAGCATTTT.

This clonotype came up a few times. The chain combines TRBV5-1 with TRBJ2-2; D is unresolved. V lost 4 bases, J lost 6 bases, and 28 bases lay in between. This CDR3 spans 19 amino acids. Per germline, CDR1 SGHRS and CDR2 YFSETQ. CDR3 sequence: CASSDDMSPGTTLPGELFF. The DNA for the CDR3 is TGCGCCAGCAGCGACGACATGAGCCCGGGTACTACCCTGCCCGGGGAGCTGTTTTTT.

The chain carries TRBV7-8 and TRBJ2-7, with 7 positions matching TRBD2. The CDR3 has 11 residues. V shed 4 bases, J shed 12 bases, and the junction held 6 bases outside the gene matches. Germline CDR1 SGHVS, CDR2 FQNEAQ. The CDR3 bases are TGTGCCAGCAGCTGGGGGGGAGACCCGTACTTC. Translation: CASSWGGDPYF.

The chain couples TRBV20-1 to TRBJ2-5; 8 nucleotides agree with TRBD1. Germline values: CDR1 DFQATT, CDR2 SNEGSKA (reference sequence). CDR3 length: 15 residues. The J segment lost 4 bases and the V segment lost 0 bases, leaving 7 bases of the junction unmatched. The CDR3 DNA reads as TGCAGTGCTAGAGAGTGGACAGGGACGGGAGAGACCCAGTACTTC. Protein sequence: CSAREWTGTGETQYF.

This clonotype turned up a few times. CDR3 in DNA: TGTGCCAGCAGTGACCCCCGGGGGGAGCTGTTTTTT. Its translation is CASSDPRGELFF. This chain connects TRBV2 to TRBJ2-2; D remains unclear. This CDR3 spans 12 amino acids. V was cut by 3 bases and J by 8 bases, with 7 bases left in between. Germline V gene lookup returns CDR1 SNHLY and CDR2 FYNNEI.

The J gene is TRBJ2-5, the V gene TRBV10-1; D is unresolved. Germline V gene sequence: CDR1 WNHNN, CDR2 SYGVQD (reference sequence). V lost 4 bases to trimming and J lost 7 bases, with 16 bases between them. The CDR3 length is 14 residues. The CDR3, as DNA: TGCGCCAGCAGTGGCCCTGCCCGCGAAGGGACCCAGTACTTC. Its translation is CASSGPAREGTQYF.

This clonotype has just one count. The chain has TRBV20-1 and TRBJ2-7; 7 bases match TRBD1. The trim removed 4 bases at V and 3 bases at J, leaving 3 bases unmatched. Germline V lookup: CDR1 DFQATT, CDR2 SNEGSKA (reference sequence). The CDR3 has 12 amino acids. CDR3 region: CSAKDRFYEQYF. CDR3 nucleotide sequence: TGCAGTGCTAAGGACAGGTTCTACGAGCAGTACTTC.

The chain has TRBV20-1 and TRBJ2-5; 12 nucleotides line up with TRBD2. CDR1 is DFQATT, CDR2 SNEGSKA, per germline (reference sequence). After removal of 3 bases from V and 11 bases from J, the junction contained 7 bases not matched to a gene. The CDR3 spans 13 residues. In DNA, the CDR3 is TGCAGTGCTAGTCTAGCGGGGGGGTACGGGCAGTACTTC. Translating it yields CSASLAGGYGQYF.

This clonotype was counted many times. The chain joins TRBV24-1 to TRBJ2-7; D ambiguous. The CDR3 runs 15 residues. Germline V gene sequence: CDR1 KGHDR, CDR2 SFDVKD. Trimming removed 2 bases from V and 5 bases from J, with 15 bases in between. Written as DNA, the CDR3 is TGTGCCACCAGTGATTCGGAGCGTGTAGGGAACGAGCAGTACTTC. Translation: CATSDSERVGNEQYF.

CDR3 protein: CATSRDVEGEQFF. The CDR3 bases are TGTGCCACCAGCAGAGATGTTGAGGGTGAGCAGTTCTTC. This chain connects TRBV15 to TRBJ2-1; TRBD2 is a possible D gene (5 bases). Trimming removed 0 bases from V and 9 bases from J, with 9 bases in between. Per the germline V gene, CDR1 is LNHNV and CDR2 is YYDKDF (reference sequence). The CDR3 extends over 13 amino acids.

This chain joins TRBV7-9 and TRBJ2-7; weak D call: TRBD2 (5 bases). The CDR3 covers 13 residues. CDR1 is SEHNR and CDR2 is FQNEAQ in the germline V gene (reference sequence). The germline V and J ends were trimmed by 11 bases and 0 bases, with 14 bases remaining between them. CDR3 sequence reads: CAVLSGNSYEQYF. Written as DNA, the CDR3 is TGTGCCGTCCTGAGCGGCAACTCCTACGAGCAGTACTTC.